What follows are 18 T cell receptor beta chains derived from one specimen sequenced in a study of T cells expressing NK-cell markers. TCRdb re-analyzed the 5' RACE reads; it lists each CDR3 protein once, without DNA. The sample has about 400,000 distinct CDR3 sequences. The sample consisted of blood T cells: a sorted CD56 or NKG2C T cell subset, CD4+ or CD8+ T cells, or bulk PBMC T cells (not recorded which). Source of these receptors: a woman between 50 and 59 years old in good health.

The J gene is TRBJ2-6, the V gene TRBV10-3; TCRdb selects TRBD2, and the lack of DNA leaves this call unchecked. The germline V gene encodes CDR1 ENHRY and CDR2 SYGVKD. The CDR3 contains 16 residues. The CDR3 sequence is CATSGLAGSGANVLTF.

The genes are TRBV12-5 and TRBJ2-1; TCRdb's D gene call, TRBD1, goes unchecked for lack of DNA. The CDR3 runs to 14 residues. Germline V gene data show CDR1 as LGHNT and CDR2 as FRNRAP. The CDR3: CASGLGLGSDEQFF.

V gene TRBV20-1 combines with J gene TRBJ2-1; the D gene TCRdb calls, TRBD2, cannot be checked with no DNA. The CDR3 runs 17 residues. CDR1 and CDR2 from the germline V gene are DFQATT and SNEGSKA (reference sequence). The CDR3 here is CSARDGVAGDTYNEQFF.

The chain has TRBV6-2 or TRBV6-3 and TRBJ2-1; the D gene TCRdb calls, TRBD2, cannot be checked with no DNA. Germline lookup yields CDR1 MNHEY and CDR2 SVGEGT. CDR3 length: 16 amino acids. CDR3 in amino acids: CASSSIRTSGRGEQFF.

J is TRBJ2-5 and V is TRBV11-1; checking the TCRdb D call of TRBD2 is not possible without DNA. The CDR3 length is 15 residues. CDR1 and CDR2 from the germline V gene are SGHAT and FQDESV (reference sequence). The CDR3 is CASSAASGLQETQYF.

The chain combines TRBV5-1 with TRBJ2-7. Looked up from germline, CDR1 is SGHRS and CDR2 is YFSETQ. The CDR3 loop spans 14 amino acids. The CDR3 here is CASRLLQGSDEQYF. Based on the CDR3 plus reference TRBV5-1 and TRBJ2-7, the full variable domain is KAGVTQTPRYLIKTRGQQVTLSCSPISGHRSVSWYQQTPGQGLQFLFEYFSETQRNKGNFPGRFSGRQFSNSRSEMNVSTLELGDSALYLCASRLLQGSDEQYFGPGTRLTVT.

V and J are TRBV6-1 and TRBJ2-7; TCRdb's D call, TRBD2, is unchecked because there is no DNA. Germline CDR1 and CDR2: MNHNS and SASEGT. The CDR3 consists of 15 residues. The CDR3 here is CASSRTAEGNYEQYF.

The rearrangement uses TRBV11-2 and TRBJ1-6; TCRdb picks TRBD1, but there is no DNA to check that call. From germline, CDR1 is SGHAT and CDR2 FQNNGV. This CDR3 has 16 residues. The CDR3 spells CASSSLPRGFNSPLHF.

The chain joins TRBV9 to TRBJ2-3; TCRdb names TRBD1, which stays unverified in the absence of DNA. The CDR3 is made up of 13 amino acids. Germline CDR1 reads SGDLS; CDR2 reads YYNGEE. CDR3 sequence reads: CATSRQGRDTQYF.

The chain is built from TRBV10-2 and TRBJ2-2; TCRdb designates TRBD1, a call that cannot be tested without DNA. From germline, CDR1 is WSHSY and CDR2 SAAADI. The CDR3 is 19 amino acids. CDR3 amino acids: CASSEVPQVTDENTGELFF.

This chain uses TRBV24-1 with TRBJ2-3; TCRdb indicates TRBD2, and absent DNA this call remains unverified. The CDR3 is made up of 15 amino acids. The germline V gene has CDR1 KGHDR and CDR2 SFDVKD. The CDR3 here is CATRFGGSDSDTQYF.

This sequence joins TRBV5-1 and TRBJ2-2; TCRdb reports TRBD1, a call that lacks DNA to check it against. The CDR3 loop spans 17 amino acids. Germline CDR1 SGHRS, CDR2 YFSETQ. CDR3 sequence: CASSRGSTGIGTGELFF.

This chain uses TRBV29-1 with TRBJ2-7; TCRdb's D call, TRBD1, is unchecked because there is no DNA. Germline V gene lookup returns CDR1 SQVTM and CDR2 ANQGSEA. CDR3 length equals 14 residues. CDR3 sequence: CSVTGTGIAYEQYF.

The chain couples TRBV10-3 to TRBJ1-5; there is no DNA to check the TCRdb D call of TRBD1. CDR3 size: 12 residues. CDR1 is ENHRY, CDR2 SYGVKD, per germline. The CDR3 here is CVHRSGDQPQHF.

This chain connects TRBV5-1 to TRBJ1-4. Germline V gives CDR1 SGHRS, CDR2 YFSETQ. CDR3 length: 15 amino acids. This CDR3 reads CASTPRAGTGEKLFF.

The chain recombines TRBV15 with TRBJ2-1; the D call from TCRdb, TRBD1, cannot be confirmed without DNA. Germline V gene data show CDR1 as LNHNV and CDR2 as YYDKDF (reference sequence). The CDR3 extends over 15 amino acids. The CDR3 protein is CATARGRESYNEQFF.

The CDR3: CASSPGQSSNQPQHF. The V and J genes are TRBV4-1 and TRBJ1-5; TCRdb lists TRBD1, though no DNA is available to test this call. The CDR3 consists of 15 residues. Germline V gene lookup returns CDR1 MGHRA and CDR2 YSYEKL.

The chain employs TRBV27 and TRBJ2-3; the TCRdb call, TRBD1, lacks DNA for checking. Per germline, CDR1 MNHEY and CDR2 SMNVEV (reference sequence). The CDR3 consists of 16 residues. The CDR3 protein is CASRPWRPQPGDTQYF.